Given below is one TCR beta chain in context. V was shortened by 10 bases and J by 10 bases, with 11 bases between the two germline ends. Germline V gene data show CDR1 as SNHLY and CDR2 as FYNNEI. CDR3 size: 10 residues. Assay used: immunoSEQ multiplex PCR; TCRdb lists only in-frame clones, some missing. In the table there are under 95,000 clones, around 82% of which are singletons. These data are taken from a study of Ad26.COV2.S vaccination and SARS-CoV-2 variants. The source of this sequence is a human donor who had recovered from COVID-19. This material consisted of peripheral blood, taken after recovery from COVID-19. V is TRBV2 and J is TRBJ2-1; D unresolved. CDR3 sequence reads: CATTTREQFF. CDR3 coding DNA: TGTGCCACAACTACCCGGGAGCAGTTCTTC.